Presented here are 13 T cell receptor beta chains from one specimen sequenced in a study of Ad26.COV2.S vaccination and SARS-CoV-2 variants. TCRdb keeps only in-frame clones here, not all; method: immunoSEQ multiplex PCR. Among 200,000 to 300,000 clones listed, approximately 88% were seen once. The treatment here: roughly 18 received Ad26.COV2.S at low or high dose, single or two shots; 5 received placebo; per-sample allocation not given. The investigators took samples on day 63 after the first vaccine or placebo injection. Specimen: peripheral blood, collected in a trial of Ad26.COV2.S vaccine versus placebo. The receptors originated from a person between 18 and 59 years old who received the Ad26.COV2.S COVID-19 vaccine or a placebo.

The chain employs TRBV4-3 and TRBJ1-2, with unresolved D. V gave up 0 bases and J gave up 0 bases, with 11 bases separating them. Germline CDR1 and CDR2: LGHNA and YSLEER. This CDR3 region has 16 residues. The CDR3 protein is CASSQEAQYANYGYTF. For the CDR3, the DNA is TGCGCCAGCAGCCAAGAAGCACAGTATGCTAACTATGGCTACACCTTC.

This clone was observed a single time. The chain couples TRBV29-1 to TRBJ2-1, with 8 bases aligning to TRBD2. The V gene's germline CDR1 is SQVTM and CDR2 ANQGSEA. The CDR3 loop spans 16 amino acids. The junction had 14 bases not matched to a gene; V was cut back by 6 bases and J by 4 bases. CDR3 sequence (DNA): TGCAGCGTCACTAGCGGTGGTCGACTTCAATACAATGAGCAGTTCTTC. It yields the protein CSVTSGGRLQYNEQFF.

The rearrangement links TRBV4-1 to TRBJ2-5; TRBD1 agrees at 9 bases. The junction had 9 bases not matched to a gene; V was cut back by 0 bases and J by 4 bases. Germline-derived CDR1 and CDR2 are MGHRA and YSYEKL. This CDR3 has 17 residues. The CDR3 nucleotides read TGCGCCAGCAGCCAAGATACGGGACAGGGTAGGGCAGAGACCCAGTACTTC. Translation: CASSQDTGQGRAETQYF.

The chain recombines TRBV30 with TRBJ2-7; D might be TRBD1 (5 bases). CDR3 length equals 15 residues. V was cut by 0 bases and J by 3 bases, with 15 bases left in between. In germline, CDR1 is GTSNPN, CDR2 SVGIG (reference sequence). The DNA of the CDR3 is TGTGCCTGGAGTGTATTAGGGCAGGGTTACTACGAGCAGTACTTC. It is translated as CAWSVLGQGYYEQYF.

This clone was recorded only once. This rearrangement joins TRBV6-2 or TRBV6-3 to TRBJ2-1; D gene uncertain. Trimming took 2 bases from V and 6 from J, leaving 8 bases between them. Germline lookup yields CDR1 MNHEY and CDR2 SVGEGT. The CDR3 loop spans 13 amino acids. The CDR3, as DNA: TGTGCCAGCAGTTACGTTTCTACCAATGAGCAGTTCTTC. Its protein product is CASSYVSTNEQFF.

This clone was seen once. The genes are TRBV23-1 and TRBJ2-3; D is unresolved. TRBV23-1 is noted as an ORF with a role that remains uncertain. The CDR3 runs 18 residues. The ends were cut back, 2 bases at V and 2 bases at J, with 20 bases in the middle. This chain's CDR3 is CASSQPLSSNSHTDTQYF. CDR3 bases: TGCGCCAGCAGTCAACCTCTTTCCTCTAACAGCCACACAGATACGCAGTATTTT.

This chain links TRBV7-2 with TRBJ1-3; weak D call: TRBD1 (6 bases). The germline V and J ends were trimmed by 2 bases and 4 bases, with 24 bases remaining between them. The CDR3 has 19 residues. Germline V gene data show CDR1 as SGHTA and CDR2 as FQGNSA. CDR3 sequence reads: CASSLSPRTATLGGNTIYF. CDR3 nucleotide sequence: TGTGCCAGCAGCTTATCACCCAGGACAGCCACGTTAGGCGGAAACACCATATATTTT.

The gene calls are TRBV5-1 and TRBJ2-7, with 8 bases that match TRBD1. V was pared by 4 bases and J by 7 bases, with 13 bases of the junction left unmatched. Germline V CDR1 and CDR2: SGHRS, YFSETQ. The CDR3 extends over 15 amino acids. The CDR3 spells CASSPVPGQVREQYF. In nucleotides, the CDR3 is TGCGCCAGCAGCCCCGTCCCGGGACAGGTGAGGGAGCAGTACTTC.

This chain uses TRBV6-2 or TRBV6-3 with TRBJ1-1; possibly TRBD1 for D (5 bases). Trimming left V 5 bases short and J 10 bases short, with 11 bases between. There are 11 residues in the CDR3. Germline CDR1 MNHEY, CDR2 SVGEGT. The CDR3 DNA is TGTGCCAGCAGTAATCCGGGGCCAGCTTTCTTT. Translation: CASSNPGPAFF.

This chain connects TRBV15 to TRBJ2-7; no clear D. Germline assignment: CDR1 LNHNV and CDR2 YYDKDF (reference sequence). The V and J ends lost 0 bases and 2 bases respectively, with 11 bases between them. The CDR3 has 15 amino acids. The CDR3 region has the DNA TGTGCCACCAGCAGAGATCGTCAGGCGGCCTACGAGCAGTACTTC. It codes for CATSRDRQAAYEQYF.

V usage is TRBV10-3 and J usage is TRBJ2-2; maybe TRBD1 (5 bases). This CDR3 has 14 residues. Trimming left V 6 bases short and J 2 bases short, with 10 bases between. Per germline, CDR1 ENHRY and CDR2 SYGVKD. CDR3: CAISQGANTGELFF. The CDR3 region has the DNA TGTGCCATCAGCCAGGGTGCCAACACCGGGGAGCTGTTTTTT.

This sequence joins TRBV3-1 (or the pseudogene TRBV3-2) and TRBJ1-1; a weak D match, TRBD1 (6 bases). Germline V gene lookup returns CDR1 LGHDT and CDR2 YNNKEL (reference sequence). The length of the CDR3 is 15 residues. Trimming cost V 0 bases and J 1 base, with 9 bases left between them. The chain's CDR3 is CASSQDIGGNTEAFF. The CDR3 DNA reads as TGTGCCAGCAGCCAAGACATAGGGGGGAACACTGAAGCTTTCTTT.

The chain has TRBV19 and TRBJ1-4, with D unresolved. The CDR3 extends over 15 amino acids. The germline gives CDR1 LNHDA, CDR2 SQIVND (reference sequence). The V gene lost 1 base and the J gene lost 5 bases, with 11 bases spanning the gap. The CDR3: CASSIVMGFNEKLFF. CDR3 nucleotides: TGTGCCAGTAGTATAGTCATGGGATTCAATGAAAAACTGTTTTTT.